This entry lists 9 T cell receptor beta chains sequenced from one sample in a study of regulatory T cells in long-lasting Graves disease. CDR3 regions were amplified by Arm-PCR using iRepertoire HTBI primers to build TCR beta libraries. TCRdb reprocessed the multiplex PCR reads with MiXCR, giving one entry per CDR3 protein. Of around 420,000 distinct CDR3 sequences detected, about 15% appear once; the ten largest clones hold approximately 7.8%. Described time point: newly diagnosed GD, antithyroid drugs for less than 3 months. After RNA was extracted from PBMCs, the TCR library was made from it. The sample also formed part of further work on T cells in Graves' hyperthyroidism and ophthalmopathy.

Sequencing used peripheral blood mononuclear cells (PBMCs), obtained at new diagnosis, from a patient treated with antithyroid drugs. These receptors all stem from a woman aged 40 to 50 with Graves disease.

This clonotype showed up many times. The rearrangement links TRBV20-1 to TRBJ2-5; TRBD2 agrees at 13 bases. The junction had 22 bases not matched to a gene; V was cut back by 3 bases and J by 9 bases. The CDR3 has 19 residues. The germline V gene encodes CDR1 DFQATT and CDR2 SNEGSKA (reference sequence). The CDR3 loop is CSASPVGLAGVWGKRPQYF. The CDR3 bases are TGCAGTGCTAGTCCCGTCGGACTAGCGGGAGTATGGGGCAAGAGACCCCAGTACTTC.

This clonotype was seen at least ten times. This chain uses TRBV29-1 with TRBJ1-5, with a weak D call TRBD1 (5 bases). This CDR3 has 14 residues. V dropped 6 bases and J dropped 2 bases, with 14 bases sitting between them. The germline gives CDR1 SQVTM, CDR2 ANQGSEA. Written as DNA, the CDR3 is TGCAGCGTCCTCGTAGGGGCCGGCAATCAGCCCCAGCATTTT. Encoded protein: CSVLVGAGNQPQHF.

This clonotype was found a few times. The V call is TRBV10-3, the J call TRBJ1-6; 8 bases fit TRBD1. This CDR3 contains 14 residues. V was clipped by 6 bases and J by 7 bases; unmatched bases: 5. CDR1 ENHRY and CDR2 SYGVKD come from the germline V gene. The CDR3 DNA reads as TGTGCCATCAGGACAGGGGAGGGAAATTCACCCCTCCACTTT. Protein: CAIRTGEGNSPLHF.

This clonotype was picked up many times. The rearrangement uses TRBV13 and TRBJ2-3, with TRBD2 as a possible D gene (6 bases). V shed 5 bases and J shed 11 bases, with 14 bases lying between them. The germline CDR1 and CDR2 sequences are PRHDT and FYEKMQ (reference sequence). The CDR3 has 12 amino acids. In nucleotides, the CDR3 is TGTGCCAGCAGCACCGGGACTTCGGAGCAGTATTTT. Translated: CASSTGTSEQYF.

This clonotype has only a few counts. CDR3 coding DNA: TGTGCCAGTAGTAGCAGGGAGGTCTATGGCTACACCTTC. Protein sequence: CASSSREVYGYTF. This rearrangement joins TRBV19 to TRBJ1-2; D is possibly TRBD1 (5 bases). Between the trimmed V and J ends, which lost 4 bases and 4 bases, there was a span of 10 bases. Looked up from germline, CDR1 is LNHDA and CDR2 is SQIVND (reference sequence). CDR3 size: 13 residues.

This clonotype appeared many times. V gene TRBV11-1 combines with J gene TRBJ2-7; D call uncertain. Germline V lookup: CDR1 SGHAT, CDR2 FQDESV (reference sequence). This CDR3 comprises 13 residues. V lost 5 bases and J lost 4, with 12 bases in between. The chain's CDR3 is CASSPTSEYEQYF. CDR3 nucleotide sequence: TGTGCCAGCAGCCCGACCTCGGAGTACGAGCAGTACTTC.

This clonotype was seen repeatedly, ten times or more. This chain uses TRBV2 with TRBJ2-3; a possible D gene is TRBD1 (5 bases). Trimming took 3 bases from V and 1 from J, leaving 8 bases between them. The V gene's germline CDR1 is SNHLY and CDR2 FYNNEI. The CDR3 spans 14 residues. The chain's CDR3 is CASSDRVRTDTQYF. The CDR3 DNA sequence: TGTGCCAGCAGTGACAGGGTCCGCACAGATACGCAGTATTTT.

This clonotype showed up many times. The CDR3 region has the DNA TGTGCCAGCAGTTCCGCGGACAGGTTCGGAGGCTCGGTGTCCTACAATGAGCAGTTCTTC. This encodes CASSSADRFGGSVSYNEQFF. This chain connects TRBV12-3 or TRBV12-4 to TRBJ2-1; 7 nucleotides align to TRBD1. The CDR3 runs to 20 residues. Germline trimming cut 4 bases from V and 1 base from J; bases unmatched to any gene: 19.

In this sample, this clonotype turned up a few times. The chain joins TRBV12-3 or TRBV12-4 to TRBJ2-3; D is uncertain. Trimming shortened V by 2 bases and J by 0 bases, and 9 bases separated the two germline ends. The CDR3 extends over 15 amino acids. The DNA of the CDR3 is TGTGCCAGCAGTTTATTTTCCGGGAGCACAGATACGCAGTATTTT. Translated, it gives CASSLFSGSTDTQYF.